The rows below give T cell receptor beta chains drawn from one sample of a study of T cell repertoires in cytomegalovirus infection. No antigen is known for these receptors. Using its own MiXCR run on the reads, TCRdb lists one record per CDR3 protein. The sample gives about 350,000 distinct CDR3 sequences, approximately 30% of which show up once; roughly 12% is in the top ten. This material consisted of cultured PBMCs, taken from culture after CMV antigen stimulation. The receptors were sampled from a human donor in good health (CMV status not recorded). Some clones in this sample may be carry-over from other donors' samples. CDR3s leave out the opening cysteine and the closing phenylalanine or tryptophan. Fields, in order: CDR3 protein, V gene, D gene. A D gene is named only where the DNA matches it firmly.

cdr3_aa: SAPRDRFEAF; v_call: TRBV20-1; d_call: -
cdr3_aa: ASIPDRRNEKLF; v_call: TRBV7-2; d_call: TRBD1
cdr3_aa: ASSLSTFSTDTQY; v_call: TRBV7-8; d_call: -
cdr3_aa: ASSYGQLNTEAF; v_call: TRBV6-5; d_call: -
cdr3_aa: ASSYQRGYEQY; v_call: TRBV6-1; d_call: -
cdr3_aa: ASSYSGSYNQPQH; v_call: TRBV6-6; d_call: -
cdr3_aa: SAQMGNGRGYT; v_call: TRBV20-1; d_call: -
cdr3_aa: ASSQDGTSADTQY; v_call: TRBV4-2; d_call: TRBD2
cdr3_aa: ATRRRNPDNEQF; v_call: TRBV10-3; d_call: -
cdr3_aa: ASSSRDRGYNEQF; v_call: TRBV11-3; d_call: TRBD1
cdr3_aa: ASSQGAGDKLF; v_call: TRBV3-1; d_call: TRBD2
cdr3_aa: ASSTARDRVPDTQY; v_call: TRBV5-1; d_call: TRBD1
cdr3_aa: ASSQDLAGEQY; v_call: TRBV3-1; d_call: -
cdr3_aa: ASSIAARTSGNEQF; v_call: TRBV19; d_call: TRBD2
cdr3_aa: ASSQRISSTDTQY; v_call: TRBV4-1; d_call: -
cdr3_aa: ASSPGQHSNQPQH; v_call: TRBV6-2/TRBV6-3; d_call: TRBD1
cdr3_aa: ASSLPVGGGEKLF; v_call: TRBV28; d_call: -